The present entry profiles one T cell receptor beta chain with its context. Its specificity is unknown. Trimming removed 5 bases at V and 2 bases at J, with 8 bases between. The CDR3 totals 13 residues. Germline V lookup: CDR1 SGHTA, CDR2 FQGTGA. This entry belongs to a study of beta chain features in type 1 diabetes. The study's findings and limits: Cells with high TCR expression could be over-represented when cDNA is sequenced.

CD4+ naive, central memory, regulatory and stem cell-like memory cells were sorted via CD45RO/CCR7/CD25/CD127/CD95/CD27. The study reverse transcribed the entire isolated RNA, so it sequenced expressed TCRB transcripts. Using immunoSEQ multiplex PCR, the repertoire was profiled, and TCRdb retains in-frame clones only, with some absent. Of hundreds of thousands of clones detected, roughly 13% appear once; the ten largest clones hold 0.035% to 0.04%. Material: naive CD4+ T cells from blood. The clonotype originates from a man aged 30 to 45 in good health. V is TRBV7-3 and J is TRBJ2-3; the D is unclear. In DNA, the CDR3 is TGTGCCAGCAGCAGCAGAGACACAGATACGCAGTATTTT. Its translation is CASSSRDTDTQYF. The whole variable domain, filled in from reference TRBV7-3 and TRBJ2-3, reads GAGVSQTPSNKVTEKGKYVELRCDPISGHTALYWYRQSLGQGPEFLIYFQGTGAADDSGLPNDRFFAVRPEGSVSTLKIQRTERGDSAVYLCASSSRDTDTQYFGPGTRLTVL.